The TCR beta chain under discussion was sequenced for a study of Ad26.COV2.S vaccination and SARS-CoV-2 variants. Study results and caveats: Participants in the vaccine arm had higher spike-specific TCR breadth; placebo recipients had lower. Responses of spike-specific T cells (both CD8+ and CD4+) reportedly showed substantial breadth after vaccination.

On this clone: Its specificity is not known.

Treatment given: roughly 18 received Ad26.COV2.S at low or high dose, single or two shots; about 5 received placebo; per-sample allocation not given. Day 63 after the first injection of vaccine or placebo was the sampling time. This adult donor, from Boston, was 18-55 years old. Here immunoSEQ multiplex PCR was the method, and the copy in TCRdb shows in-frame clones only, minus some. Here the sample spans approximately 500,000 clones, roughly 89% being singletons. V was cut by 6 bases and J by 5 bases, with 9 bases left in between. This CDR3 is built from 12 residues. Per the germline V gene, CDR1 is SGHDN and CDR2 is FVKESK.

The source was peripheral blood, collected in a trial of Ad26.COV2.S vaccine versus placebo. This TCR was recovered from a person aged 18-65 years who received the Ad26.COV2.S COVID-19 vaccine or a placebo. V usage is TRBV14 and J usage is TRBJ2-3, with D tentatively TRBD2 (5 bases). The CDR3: CASSAGQDTQYF. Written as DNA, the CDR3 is TGTGCCAGCAGTGCGGGCCAAGATACGCAGTATTTT.